This T cell receptor beta chain comes out of a study of blood T cell repertoires in COVID-19. Study background: Nucleic acid was either cDNA or gDNA, and it came from T cells, B-cell-depleted T cells, or PBMCs.

The repertoire was sequenced with immunoSEQ multiplex PCR; TCRdb's copy has only in-frame clones and lacks some. The top ten clones hold approximately 1.5% of a sample with 400,000 to 450,000 clones, 89% of them seen once. Specimen: peripheral blood. This receptor was taken from a woman between 35 and 50 years old with COVID-19, enrolled during active disease.

In DNA, the CDR3 is TGCGCCAGCAGCTTGGAACAGGGCGGTTATGGCTACACCTTC. Encoded protein: CASSLEQGGYGYTF. V and J are TRBV5-1 and TRBJ1-2; maybe TRBD1 (6 bases). CDR1 SGHRS and CDR2 YFSETQ come from the germline V gene. The CDR3 length is 14 residues. Trimming stripped 0 bases from V and 5 bases from J, with 11 bases between.